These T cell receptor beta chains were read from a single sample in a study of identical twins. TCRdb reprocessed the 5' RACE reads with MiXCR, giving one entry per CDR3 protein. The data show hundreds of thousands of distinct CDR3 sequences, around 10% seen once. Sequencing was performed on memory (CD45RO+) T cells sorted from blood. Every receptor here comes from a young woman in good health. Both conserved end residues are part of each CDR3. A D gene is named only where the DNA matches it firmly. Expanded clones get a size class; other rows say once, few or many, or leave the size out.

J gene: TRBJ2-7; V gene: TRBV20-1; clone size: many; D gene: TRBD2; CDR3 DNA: TGCAGTGCTATTAAGGGGCTAGCGGGCCGCTACGAGCAGTACTTC; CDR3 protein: CSAIKGLAGRYEQYF
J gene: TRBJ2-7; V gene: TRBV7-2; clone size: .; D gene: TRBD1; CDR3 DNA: TGTGCCAGCAGCTTCGGGACAGGGGCGGTCTACGAGCAGTACTTC; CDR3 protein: CASSFGTGAVYEQYF
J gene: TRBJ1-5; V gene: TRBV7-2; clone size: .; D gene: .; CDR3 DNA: TGTGCCAGCAGCTCCGTGAATCGCAATCAGCCCCAGCATTTT; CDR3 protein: CASSSVNRNQPQHF
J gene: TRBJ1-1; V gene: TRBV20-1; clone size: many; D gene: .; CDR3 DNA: TGCAGTGCTATGTACCAGCTGGCCTGGGCTGAAGCTTTCTTT; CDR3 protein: CSAMYQLAWAEAFF
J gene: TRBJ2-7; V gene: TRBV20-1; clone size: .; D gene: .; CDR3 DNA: TGCAGTGCTAGAGATGTGCGGGACTCCTACGAGCAGTACTTC; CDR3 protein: CSARDVRDSYEQYF
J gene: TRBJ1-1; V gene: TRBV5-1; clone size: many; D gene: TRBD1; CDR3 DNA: TGCGCCAGCAGCTTGGTCGGTGGCAGGGGGGACACTGAAGCTTTCTTT; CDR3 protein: CASSLVGGRGDTEAFF
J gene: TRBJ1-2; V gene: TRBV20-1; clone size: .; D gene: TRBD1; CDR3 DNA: TGCAGTGCCCACAGGGGTGGAGGGGCTAACTATGGCTACACCTTC; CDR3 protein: CSAHRGGGANYGYTF
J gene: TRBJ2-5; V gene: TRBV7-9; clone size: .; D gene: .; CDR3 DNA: TGTGCCAGCAGCTTAGCACGGAACTGGGGGGAGACCCAGTACTTC; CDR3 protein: CASSLARNWGETQYF
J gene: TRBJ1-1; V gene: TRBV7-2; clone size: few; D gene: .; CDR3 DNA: TGTGCCAGCAGCTTCGGGCATATGAACACTGAAGCTTTCTTT; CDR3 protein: CASSFGHMNTEAFF
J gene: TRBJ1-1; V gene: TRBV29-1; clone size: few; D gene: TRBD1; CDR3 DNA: TGCAGCGCCGGACAGGGGAACACTGAAGCTTTCTTT; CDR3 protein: CSAGQGNTEAFF
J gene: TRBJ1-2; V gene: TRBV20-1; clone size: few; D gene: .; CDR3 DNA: TGCAGTGCTAGAAAAAGTGGCAGTTCGGAGTATGGCTACACCTTC; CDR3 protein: CSARKSGSSEYGYTF
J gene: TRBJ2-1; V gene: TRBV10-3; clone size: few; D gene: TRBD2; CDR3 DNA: TGTGCCATCAGAGAATCTAGCGGGGGGGCTAATGAGCAGTTCTTC; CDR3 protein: CAIRESSGGANEQFF
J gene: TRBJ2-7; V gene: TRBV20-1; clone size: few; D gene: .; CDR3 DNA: TGCAGTGCTAGCTCGGGGTCTCGGAGGTACGAGCAGTACTTC; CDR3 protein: CSASSGSRRYEQYF
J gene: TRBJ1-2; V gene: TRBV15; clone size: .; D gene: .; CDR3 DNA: TGTGCCACCAGCAGCTTCAGGGGAAATGGCTACACCTTC; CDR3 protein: CATSSFRGNGYTF
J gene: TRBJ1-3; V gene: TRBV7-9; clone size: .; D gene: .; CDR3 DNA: TGTGCCAGCAGCTTCGGGTTCTCTGGAAACACCATATATTTT; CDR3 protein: CASSFGFSGNTIYF
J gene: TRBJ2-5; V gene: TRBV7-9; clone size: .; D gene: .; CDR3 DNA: TGTGCCAGCAGCCCAGTAGGGGGGCAAGAGACCCAGTACTTC; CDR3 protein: CASSPVGGQETQYF
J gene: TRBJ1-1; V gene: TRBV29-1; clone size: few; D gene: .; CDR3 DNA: TGCAGCTCATCGACAGGCTTTTTGGAAACTGAAGCTTTCTTT; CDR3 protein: CSSSTGFLETEAFF
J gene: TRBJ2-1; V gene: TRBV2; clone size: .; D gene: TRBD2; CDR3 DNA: TGTGCCAGCAGTGAAGGTCTAGCGGGAGGCTCCTACAATGAGCAGTTCTTC; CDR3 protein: CASSEGLAGGSYNEQFF
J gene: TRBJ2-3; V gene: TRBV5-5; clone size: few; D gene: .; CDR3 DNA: TGTGCCAGCAGCTTGGCCAATGCCCCTGGGACGCAGTATTTT; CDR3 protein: CASSLANAPGTQYF
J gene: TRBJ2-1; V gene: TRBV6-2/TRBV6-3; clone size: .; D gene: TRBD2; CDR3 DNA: TGTGCCAGCCACCCCGCGGGACTAGCGGGGCGGGATGAGCAGTTCTTC; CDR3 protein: CASHPAGLAGRDEQFF
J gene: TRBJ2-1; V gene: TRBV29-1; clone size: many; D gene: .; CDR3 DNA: TGCAGCGTTGGAATAAGGGGCAATGAGCAGTTCTTC; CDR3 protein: CSVGIRGNEQFF
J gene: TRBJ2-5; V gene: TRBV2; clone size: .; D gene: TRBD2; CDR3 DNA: TGTGCCAGCACATTGACTAGCGGGGAAGAGACCCAGTACTTC; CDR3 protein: CASTLTSGEETQYF
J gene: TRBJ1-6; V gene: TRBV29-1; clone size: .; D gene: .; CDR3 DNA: TGCAGCGTTCAACAGGGTAATTCACCCCTCCACTTT; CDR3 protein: CSVQQGNSPLHF
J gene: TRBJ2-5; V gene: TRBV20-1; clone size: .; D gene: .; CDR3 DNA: TGCAGTGCTAGGATTCCAAGAGGGGCAGAGACCCAGTACTTC; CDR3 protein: CSARIPRGAETQYF
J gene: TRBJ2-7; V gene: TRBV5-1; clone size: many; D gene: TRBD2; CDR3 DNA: TGCGCCAGCAGCTTACTACCGGGACTAGCGGGAGGGAACTACGAGCAGTACTTC; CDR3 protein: CASSLLPGLAGGNYEQYF
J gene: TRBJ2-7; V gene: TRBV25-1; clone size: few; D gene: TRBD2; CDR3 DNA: TGTGCCAGCAGTGATGGGACTAGCGGGATACGCTACTACGAGCAGTACTTC; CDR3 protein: CASSDGTSGIRYYEQYF
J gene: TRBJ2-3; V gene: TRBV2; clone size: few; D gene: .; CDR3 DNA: TGTGCCAGCAAGCGTGAGGTCACAGATACGCAGTATTTT; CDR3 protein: CASKREVTDTQYF
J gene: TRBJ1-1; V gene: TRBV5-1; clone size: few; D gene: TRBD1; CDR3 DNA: TGCGCCAGCAGCCCTTTAGACAGGGGCGGCACTGAAGCTTTCTTT; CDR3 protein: CASSPLDRGGTEAFF
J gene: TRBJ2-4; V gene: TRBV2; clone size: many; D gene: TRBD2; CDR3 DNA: TGTGCCAGCAGCGAGGGACTAGCGGAGGGGAGAAACATTCAGTACTTC; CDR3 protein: CASSEGLAEGRNIQYF
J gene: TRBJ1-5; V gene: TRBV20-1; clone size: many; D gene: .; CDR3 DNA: TGCAGTGCTAGTAATGTGGACCTTCATAGCAATCAGCCCCAGCATTTT; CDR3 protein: CSASNVDLHSNQPQHF
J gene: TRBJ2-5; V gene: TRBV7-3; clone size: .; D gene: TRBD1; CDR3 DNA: TGTGCCAGCAGCTTAAGGCCTCCTGGGACAGGGTCGGAGACCCAGTACTTC; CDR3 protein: CASSLRPPGTGSETQYF
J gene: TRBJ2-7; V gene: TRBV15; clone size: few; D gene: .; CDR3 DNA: TGTGCCACCAGCAGATCTACGGACCGCTCTCGCTACGAGCAGTACTTC; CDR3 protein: CATSRSTDRSRYEQYF
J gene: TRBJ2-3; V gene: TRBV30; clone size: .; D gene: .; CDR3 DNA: TGTGCCTGGAGTGTTGGGGGGCGGGTAGATACGCAGTATTTT; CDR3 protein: CAWSVGGRVDTQYF
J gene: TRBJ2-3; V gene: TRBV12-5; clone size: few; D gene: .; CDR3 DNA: TGTGCTAGTGGTTTAGCAGCCGCAGATACGCAGTATTTT; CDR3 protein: CASGLAAADTQYF
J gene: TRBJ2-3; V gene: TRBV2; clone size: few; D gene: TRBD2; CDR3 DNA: TGTGCCAGCACTTATAGCGGGAGGGCCGCAGATACGCAGTATTTT; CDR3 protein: CASTYSGRAADTQYF
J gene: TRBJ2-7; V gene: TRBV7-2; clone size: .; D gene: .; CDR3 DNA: TGTGCCAGCAGCTTACAGGGAAAGGAGCAGTACTTC; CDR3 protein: CASSLQGKEQYF
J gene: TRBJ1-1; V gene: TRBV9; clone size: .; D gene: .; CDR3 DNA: TGTGCCAGCAGCGCCCTTCGGGGTATAGGGGACCAAGCTTTCTTT; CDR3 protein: CASSALRGIGDQAFF
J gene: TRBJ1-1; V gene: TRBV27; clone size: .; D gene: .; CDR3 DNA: TGTGCCAGCAGTTCTGTGAACACTGAAGCTTTCTTT; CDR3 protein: CASSSVNTEAFF
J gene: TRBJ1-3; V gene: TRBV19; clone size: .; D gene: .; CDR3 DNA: TGTGCCAGTAGGTGGTCGAACTCTGGAAACACCATATATTTT; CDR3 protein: CASRWSNSGNTIYF
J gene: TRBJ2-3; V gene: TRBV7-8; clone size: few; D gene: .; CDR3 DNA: TGTGCCAGCAGCTTTTTCCAGGGAAGGCCAGATACGCAGTATTTT; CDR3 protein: CASSFFQGRPDTQYF
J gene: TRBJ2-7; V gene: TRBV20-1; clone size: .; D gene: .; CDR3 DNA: TGCAGTGCTAGAGATCTTCTAGGGCCGCGGCCCTACGAGCAGTACTTC; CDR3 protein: CSARDLLGPRPYEQYF
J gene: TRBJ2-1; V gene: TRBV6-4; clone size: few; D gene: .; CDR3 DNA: TGTGCCAGCAGTGAGGCCAGCTCCCATGAGCAGTTCTTC; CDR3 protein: CASSEASSHEQFF
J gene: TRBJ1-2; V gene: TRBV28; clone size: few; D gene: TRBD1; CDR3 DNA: TGTGCCAGCAGTTTACTACAGGGGGGCTACACCTTC; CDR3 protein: CASSLLQGGYTF
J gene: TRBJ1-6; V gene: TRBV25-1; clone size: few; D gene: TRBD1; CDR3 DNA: TGTGCCAGCAGTGAATTGGACAGGGAGAATTCACCCCTCCACTTT; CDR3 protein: CASSELDRENSPLHF
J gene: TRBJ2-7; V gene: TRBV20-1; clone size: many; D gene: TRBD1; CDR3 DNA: TGCAGTGCCACGAGTTTAACGGGACAGGGGGCAGTCCACGAGCAGTACTTC; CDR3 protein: CSATSLTGQGAVHEQYF
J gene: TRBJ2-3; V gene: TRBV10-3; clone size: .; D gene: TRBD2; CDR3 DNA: TGTGCCATCAGTCCCGCCGGGACTAGCGGGGAAATTCGCGCAGATACGCAGTATTTT; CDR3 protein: CAISPAGTSGEIRADTQYF